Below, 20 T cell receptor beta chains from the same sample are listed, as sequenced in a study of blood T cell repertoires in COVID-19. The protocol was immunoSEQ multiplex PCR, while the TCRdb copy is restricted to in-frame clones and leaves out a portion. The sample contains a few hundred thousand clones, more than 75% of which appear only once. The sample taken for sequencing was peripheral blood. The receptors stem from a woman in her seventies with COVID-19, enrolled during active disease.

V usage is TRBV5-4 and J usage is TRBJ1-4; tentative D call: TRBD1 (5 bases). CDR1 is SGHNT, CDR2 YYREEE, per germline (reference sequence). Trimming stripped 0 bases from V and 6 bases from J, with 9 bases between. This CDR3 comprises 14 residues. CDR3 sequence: CASSLGGTDEKLFF. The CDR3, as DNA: TGTGCCAGCAGCTTGGGCGGGACGGATGAAAAACTGTTTTTT. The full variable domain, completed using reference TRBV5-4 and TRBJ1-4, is ETGVTQSPTHLIKTRGQQVTLRCSSQSGHNTVSWYQQALGQGPQFIFQYYREEENGRGNFPPRFSGLQFPNYSSELNVNALELDDSALYLCASSLGGTDEKLFFGSGTQLSVL.

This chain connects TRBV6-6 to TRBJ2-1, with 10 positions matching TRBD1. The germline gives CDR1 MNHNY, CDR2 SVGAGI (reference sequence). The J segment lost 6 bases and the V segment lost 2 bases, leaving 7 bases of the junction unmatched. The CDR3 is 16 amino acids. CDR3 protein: CASSYPTGGRINEQFF. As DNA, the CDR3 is TGTGCCAGCAGTTACCCGACAGGGGGCAGGATCAATGAGCAGTTCTTC.

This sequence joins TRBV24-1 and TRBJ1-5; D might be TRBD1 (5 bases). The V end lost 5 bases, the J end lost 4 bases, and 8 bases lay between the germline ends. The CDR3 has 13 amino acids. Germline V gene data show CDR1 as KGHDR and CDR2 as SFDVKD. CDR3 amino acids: CATSGGGNQPQHF. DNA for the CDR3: TGTGCCACCAGTGGCGGGGGAAATCAGCCCCAGCATTTT.

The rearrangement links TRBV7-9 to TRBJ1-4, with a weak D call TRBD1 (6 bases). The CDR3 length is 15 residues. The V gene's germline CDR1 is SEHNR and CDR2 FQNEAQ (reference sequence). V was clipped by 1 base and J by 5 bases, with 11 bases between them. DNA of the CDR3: TGTGCCAGCAGCTTAGGTTCAGGGGAAAATGAAAAACTGTTTTTT. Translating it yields CASSLGSGENEKLFF. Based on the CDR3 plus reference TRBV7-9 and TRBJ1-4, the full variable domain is DTGVSQNPRHKITKRGQNVTFRCDPISEHNRLYWYRQTLGQGPEFLTYFQNEAQLEKSRLLSDRFSAERPKGSFSTLEIQRTEQGDSAMYLCASSLGSGENEKLFFGSGTQLSVL.

In DNA, the CDR3 is TGTGCCAGCAGTCGGACAGTTGCAACTAATGAAAAACTGTTTTTT. Its translation is CASSRTVATNEKLFF. The V and J genes are TRBV6-5 and TRBJ1-4, with a possible D match to TRBD1 (6 bases). Trimming removed 5 bases at V and 0 bases at J, with 10 bases between. There are 15 residues in the CDR3. The germline V gene has CDR1 MNHEY and CDR2 SVGAGI.

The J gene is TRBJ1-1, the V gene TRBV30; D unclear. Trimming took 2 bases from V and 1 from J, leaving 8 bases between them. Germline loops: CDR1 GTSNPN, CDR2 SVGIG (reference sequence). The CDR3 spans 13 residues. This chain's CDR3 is CAWSSRGNTEAFF. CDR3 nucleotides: TGTGCCTGGAGTTCGCGGGGGAACACTGAAGCTTTCTTT.

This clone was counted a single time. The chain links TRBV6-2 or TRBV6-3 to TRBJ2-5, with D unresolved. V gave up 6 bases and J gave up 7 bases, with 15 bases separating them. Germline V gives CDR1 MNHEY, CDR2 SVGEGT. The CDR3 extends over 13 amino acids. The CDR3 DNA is TGTGCCAGCAGCCCAGAAAGTGGGCCGACCCAGTACTTC. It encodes CASSPESGPTQYF.

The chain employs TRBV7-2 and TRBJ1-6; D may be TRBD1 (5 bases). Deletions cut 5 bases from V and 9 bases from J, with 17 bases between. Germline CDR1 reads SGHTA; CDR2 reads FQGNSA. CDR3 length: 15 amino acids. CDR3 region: CASSIFGGAGSPLHF. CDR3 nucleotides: TGTGCCAGCAGCATTTTCGGGGGAGCAGGTTCACCCCTCCACTTT.

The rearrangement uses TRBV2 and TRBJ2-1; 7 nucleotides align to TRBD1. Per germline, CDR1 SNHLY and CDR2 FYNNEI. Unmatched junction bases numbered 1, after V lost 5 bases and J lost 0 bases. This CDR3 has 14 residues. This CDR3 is CASSRQGSYNEQFF. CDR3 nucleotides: TGTGCCAGCAGTCGACAGGGCTCCTACAATGAGCAGTTCTTC. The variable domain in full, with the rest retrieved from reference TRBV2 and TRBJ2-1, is EPEVTQTPSHQVTQMGQEVILRCVPISNHLYFYWYRQILGQKVEFLVSFYNNEISEKSEIFDDQFSVERPDGSNFTLKIRSTKLEDSAMYFCASSRQGSYNEQFFGPGTRLTVL.

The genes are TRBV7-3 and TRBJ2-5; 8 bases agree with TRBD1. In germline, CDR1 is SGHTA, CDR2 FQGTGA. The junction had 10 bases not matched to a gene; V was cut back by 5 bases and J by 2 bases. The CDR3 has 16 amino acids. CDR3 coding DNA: TGTGCCAGCAGCCCAAGGACAGGGCAGTCGCAAGAGACCCAGTACTTC. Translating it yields CASSPRTGQSQETQYF.

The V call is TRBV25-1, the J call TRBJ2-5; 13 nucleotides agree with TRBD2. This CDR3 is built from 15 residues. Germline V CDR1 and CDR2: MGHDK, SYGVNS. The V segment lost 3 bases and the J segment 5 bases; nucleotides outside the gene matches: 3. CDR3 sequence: CASSESTSGRETQYF. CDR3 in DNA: TGTGCCAGCAGTGAGTCGACTAGCGGGAGGGAGACCCAGTACTTC.

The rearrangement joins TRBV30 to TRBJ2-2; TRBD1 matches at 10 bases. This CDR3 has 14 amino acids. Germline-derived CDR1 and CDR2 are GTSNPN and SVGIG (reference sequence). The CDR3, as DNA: TGTGCTAACGACAGGGGGCGCAACACCGGGGAGCTGTTTTTT. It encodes CANDRGRNTGELFF.

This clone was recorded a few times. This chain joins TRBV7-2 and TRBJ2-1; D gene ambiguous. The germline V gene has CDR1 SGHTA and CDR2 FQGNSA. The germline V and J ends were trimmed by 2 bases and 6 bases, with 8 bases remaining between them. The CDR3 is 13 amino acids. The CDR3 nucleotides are TGTGCCAGCAGCTTAAATCCGGGCAATGAGCAGTTCTTC. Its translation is CASSLNPGNEQFF.

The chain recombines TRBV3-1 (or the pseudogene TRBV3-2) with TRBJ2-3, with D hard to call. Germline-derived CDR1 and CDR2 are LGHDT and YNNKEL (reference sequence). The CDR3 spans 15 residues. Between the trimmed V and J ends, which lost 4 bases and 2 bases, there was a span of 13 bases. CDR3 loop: CASSLSRSFTDTQYF. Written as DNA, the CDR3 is TGTGCCAGCAGCCTCAGTCGGAGCTTCACAGATACGCAGTATTTT.

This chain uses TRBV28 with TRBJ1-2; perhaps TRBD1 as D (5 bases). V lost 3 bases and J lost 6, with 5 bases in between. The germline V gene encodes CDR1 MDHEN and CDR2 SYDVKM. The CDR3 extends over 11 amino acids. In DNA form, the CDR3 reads TGTGCCAGCAGTTTCAGGGATGGCTACACCTTC. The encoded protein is CASSFRDGYTF.

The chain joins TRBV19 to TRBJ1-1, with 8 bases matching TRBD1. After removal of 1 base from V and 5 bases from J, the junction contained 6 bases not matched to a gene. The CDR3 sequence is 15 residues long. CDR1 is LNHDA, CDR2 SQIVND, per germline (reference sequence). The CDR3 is CASSIAPDRVTEAFF. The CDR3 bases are TGTGCCAGTAGTATAGCCCCGGACAGGGTGACTGAAGCTTTCTTT.

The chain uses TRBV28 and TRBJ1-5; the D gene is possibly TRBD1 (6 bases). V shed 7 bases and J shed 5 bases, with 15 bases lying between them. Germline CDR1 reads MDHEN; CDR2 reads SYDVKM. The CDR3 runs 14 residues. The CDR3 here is CASKGGTGDQPQHF. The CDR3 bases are TGTGCCAGCAAGGGGGGGACCGGGGATCAGCCCCAGCATTTT.

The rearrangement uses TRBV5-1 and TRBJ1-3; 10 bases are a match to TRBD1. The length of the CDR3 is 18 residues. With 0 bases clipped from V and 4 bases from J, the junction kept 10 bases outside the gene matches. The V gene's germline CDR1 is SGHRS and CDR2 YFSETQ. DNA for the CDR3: TGCGCCAGCAGCTTGGAGGGCCCGGGACAGGGGCTCGGAAACACCATATATTTT. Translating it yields CASSLEGPGQGLGNTIYF.

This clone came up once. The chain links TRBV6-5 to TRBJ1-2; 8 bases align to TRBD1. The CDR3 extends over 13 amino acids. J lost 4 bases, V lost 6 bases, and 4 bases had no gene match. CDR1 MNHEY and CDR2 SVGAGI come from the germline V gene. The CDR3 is CASRFRGPYGYTF. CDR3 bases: TGTGCCAGCAGGTTCAGGGGGCCCTATGGCTACACCTTC.

CDR3 region: CASSSLVGQGYYGYTF. CDR3 nucleotide sequence: TGTGCCAGCAGTTCCCTCGTGGGACAGGGGTACTATGGCTACACCTTC. The rearrangement links TRBV6-5 to TRBJ1-2; 10 bases are shared with TRBD1. After removal of 4 bases from V and 3 bases from J, the junction contained 8 bases not matched to a gene. CDR1 and CDR2 (germline): MNHEY, SVGAGI. The CDR3 length is 16 residues.